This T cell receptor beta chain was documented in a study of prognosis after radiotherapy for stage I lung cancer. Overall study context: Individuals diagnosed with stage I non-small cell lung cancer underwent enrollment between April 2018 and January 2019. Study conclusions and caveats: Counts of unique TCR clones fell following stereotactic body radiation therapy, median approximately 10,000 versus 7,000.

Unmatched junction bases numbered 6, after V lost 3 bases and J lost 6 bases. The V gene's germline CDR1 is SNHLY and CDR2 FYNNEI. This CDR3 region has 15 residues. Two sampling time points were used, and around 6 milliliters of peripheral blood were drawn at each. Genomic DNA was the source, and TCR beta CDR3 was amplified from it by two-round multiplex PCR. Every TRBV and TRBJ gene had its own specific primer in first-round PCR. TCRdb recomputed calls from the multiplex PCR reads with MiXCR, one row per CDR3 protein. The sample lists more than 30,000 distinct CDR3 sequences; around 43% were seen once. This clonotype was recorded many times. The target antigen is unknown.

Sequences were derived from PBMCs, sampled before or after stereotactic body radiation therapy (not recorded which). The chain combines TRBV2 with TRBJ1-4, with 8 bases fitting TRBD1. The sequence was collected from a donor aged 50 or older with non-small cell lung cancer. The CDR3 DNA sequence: TGTGCCAGCAGTGATACCCGGACAGGGTATGAAAAACTGTTTTTT. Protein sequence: CASSDTRTGYEKLFF.